The present TCR beta chain was sequenced within a study of cytomegalovirus exposure and HLA in healthy donors. General study points: The records held CMV serostatus as the only immune exposure information. In most subjects, TCR beta sequences reportedly gave accurate predictions of HLA-A and HLA-B alleles.

Germline loops: CDR1 MDHEN, CDR2 SYDVKM. This CDR3 has 16 amino acids. With 6 bases clipped from V and 4 bases from J, the junction kept 13 bases outside the gene matches. As for this clone: What it binds is unknown.

The PCR contained 60 Vbeta and 13 Jbeta primers. As processed by the authors: Per a later analysis, the number of unique TCR beta chains was 75 million to 90 million, of which about 11 million were shared. Assay used: immunoSEQ multiplex PCR; TCRdb lists only in-frame clones, some missing. That table furnishes V, J and clone size, whereas the DNA furnished D and trimming. The sample lists 170,000 or so clones, around 77% occurring once. The sequencing sample was made of PBMCs. The rearrangement links TRBV28 to TRBJ2-7, with 9 bases fitting TRBD2. The clonotype was recovered from a man between 60 and 70 years old in good health and CMV-seronegative. The CDR3 loop is CASSPDVAGAGYEQYF. CDR3 in DNA: TGTGCCAGCAGCCCGGATGTAGCGGGGGCCGGGTACGAGCAGTACTTC.